This TCR beta chain was obtained from a study of blood T cell repertoires in COVID-19. Study-wide context: Acute-phase and convalescent COVID-19 samples originated in the United States, Italy and Spain. The analysed material was cDNA or gDNA that came from T cells, B-cell-depleted T cells, or PBMCs.

The method was immunoSEQ multiplex PCR; TCRdb's version includes in-frame clones alone and lacks a portion of them. The repertoire holds approximately 430,000 clones, with roughly 85% as singletons. CDR1 and CDR2 from the germline V gene are SGHRS and YFSETQ. The trim removed 1 base at V and 0 bases at J, leaving 1 base unmatched. The CDR3 is 14 amino acids. Sequencing was done on a sample of peripheral blood. The chain is built from TRBV5-1 and TRBJ2-7; 7 nucleotides agree with TRBD2. This TCR was recovered from a woman younger than 45 with active or convalescent COVID-19. DNA for the CDR3: TGCGCCAGCAGCTTGAGCGGGACCTCCTACGAGCAGTACTTC. This codes for CASSLSGTSYEQYF.